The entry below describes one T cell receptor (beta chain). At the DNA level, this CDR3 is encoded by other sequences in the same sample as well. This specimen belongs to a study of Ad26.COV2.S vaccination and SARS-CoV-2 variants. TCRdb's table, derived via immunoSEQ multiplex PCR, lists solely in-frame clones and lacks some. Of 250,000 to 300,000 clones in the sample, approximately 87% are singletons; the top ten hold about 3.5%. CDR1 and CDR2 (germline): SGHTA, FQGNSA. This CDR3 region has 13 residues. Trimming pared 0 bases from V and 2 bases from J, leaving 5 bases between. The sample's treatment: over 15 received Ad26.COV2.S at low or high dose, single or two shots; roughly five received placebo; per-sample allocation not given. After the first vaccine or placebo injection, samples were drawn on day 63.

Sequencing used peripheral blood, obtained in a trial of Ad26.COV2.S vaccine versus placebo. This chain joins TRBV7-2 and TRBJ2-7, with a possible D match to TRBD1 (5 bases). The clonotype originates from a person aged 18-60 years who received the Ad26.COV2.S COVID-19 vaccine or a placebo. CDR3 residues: CASSLAGAYEQYF. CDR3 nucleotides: TGTGCCAGCAGCTTAGCAGGGGCCTACGAGCAGTACTTC.